There are a few counts of the clone carrying this T cell receptor beta chain. Expressed TCRB transcripts were sequenced after all isolated RNA was converted to cDNA. Generated by immunoSEQ multiplex PCR, the TCRdb table keeps only in-frame clones and is missing some. The sample contains roughly 370,000 clones, about 14% of which appear only once. CD4+ naive, central memory, regulatory and stem cell-like memory cells were sorted via CD45RO/CCR7/CD25/CD127/CD95/CD27. These data originate in a study of beta chain features in type 1 diabetes. The specimen was naive CD4+ T cells from blood. The sequence came from a man aged 30-40 years in good health.

The CDR3: CASSQISSGANVLTF. DNA for the CDR3: TGCGCCAGCAGCCAAATCAGCTCTGGGGCCAACGTCCTGACTTTC. The chain recombines TRBV4-3 with TRBJ2-6, with D unclear. Trimming took off 2 bases at V and 0 bases at J, with 5 bases between the two ends. CDR1 LGHNA and CDR2 YSLEER come from the germline V gene. The CDR3 sequence is 15 residues long.